This TCR beta chain was recovered during a study of shared clonotypes between healthy human individuals. The CDR3 has 15 amino acids. Germline-derived CDR1 and CDR2 are SGHTA and FQGNSA. V shed 5 bases, J shed 4 bases, and the junction held 4 bases outside the gene matches. Clones were read by immunoSEQ multiplex PCR, and TCRdb kept only the in-frame ones, dropping some. The sample has roughly 640,000 clones, 97% seen once; the top ten hold around 0.06%. This TCR was sampled from a woman in her twenties or thirties in good health. V and J are TRBV7-2 and TRBJ2-1; 11 bases match TRBD2. Sequenced input: naive CD4+ T cells sorted from blood. Sample subset: CD45RA+ positively selected. For the CDR3, the DNA is TGTGCCAGCAGCCCCCCTAGCGGGAGGTACAATGAGCAGTTCTTC. Its translation is CASSPPSGRYNEQFF. Full variable domain (outside the CDR3, taken from reference TRBV7-2 and TRBJ2-1): GAGVSQSPSNKVTEKGKDVELRCDPISGHTALYWYRQSLGQGLEFLIYFQGNSAPDKSGLPSDRFSAERTGGSVSTLTIQRTQQEDSAVYLCASSPPSGRYNEQFFGPGTRLTVL.